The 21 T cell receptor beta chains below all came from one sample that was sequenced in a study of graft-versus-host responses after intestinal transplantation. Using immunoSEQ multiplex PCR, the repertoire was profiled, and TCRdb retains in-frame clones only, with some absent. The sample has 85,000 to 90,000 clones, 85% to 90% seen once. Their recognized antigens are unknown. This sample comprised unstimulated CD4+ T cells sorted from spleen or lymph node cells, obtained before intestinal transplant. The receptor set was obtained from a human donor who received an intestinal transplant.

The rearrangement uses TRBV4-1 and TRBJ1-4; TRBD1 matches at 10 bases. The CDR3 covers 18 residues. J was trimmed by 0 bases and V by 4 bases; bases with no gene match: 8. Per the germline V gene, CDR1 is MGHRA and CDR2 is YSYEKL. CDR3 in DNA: TGCGCCAGCAGCCCCCGGGGACAGGGGATTGCAACTAATGAAAAACTGTTTTTT. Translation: CASSPRGQGIATNEKLFF.

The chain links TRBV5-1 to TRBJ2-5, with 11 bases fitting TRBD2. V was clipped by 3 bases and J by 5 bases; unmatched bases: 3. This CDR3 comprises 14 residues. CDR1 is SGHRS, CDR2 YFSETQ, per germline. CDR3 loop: CASSWGTSGETQYF. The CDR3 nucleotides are TGCGCCAGCAGCTGGGGGACTAGCGGTGAGACCCAGTACTTC.

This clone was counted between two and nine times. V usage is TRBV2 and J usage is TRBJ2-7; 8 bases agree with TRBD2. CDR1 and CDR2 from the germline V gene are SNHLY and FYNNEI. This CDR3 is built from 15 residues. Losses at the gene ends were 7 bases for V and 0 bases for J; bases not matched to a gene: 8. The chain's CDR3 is CASTPRLANSYEQYF. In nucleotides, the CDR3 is TGTGCCAGCACTCCCCGACTAGCGAACTCCTACGAGCAGTACTTC.

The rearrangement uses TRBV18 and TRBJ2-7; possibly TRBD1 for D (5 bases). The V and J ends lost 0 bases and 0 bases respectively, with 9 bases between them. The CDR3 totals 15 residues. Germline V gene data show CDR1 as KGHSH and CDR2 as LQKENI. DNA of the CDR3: TGTGCCAGCTCACCACCGCAGGGAAGCTCCTACGAGCAGTACTTC. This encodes CASSPPQGSSYEQYF. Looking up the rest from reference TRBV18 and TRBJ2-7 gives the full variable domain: NAGVMQNPRHLVRRRGQEARLRCSPMKGHSHVYWYRQLPEEGLKFMVYLQKENIIDESGMPKERFSAEFPKEGPSILRIQQVVRGDSAAYFCASSPPQGSSYEQYFGPGTRLTVT.

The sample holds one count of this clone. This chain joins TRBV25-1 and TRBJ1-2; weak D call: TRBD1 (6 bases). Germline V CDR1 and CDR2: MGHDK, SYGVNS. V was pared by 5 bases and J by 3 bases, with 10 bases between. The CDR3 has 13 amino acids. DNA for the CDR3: TGTGCCAGCAGTCACAGGGAGTACTATGGCTACACCTTC. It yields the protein CASSHREYYGYTF.

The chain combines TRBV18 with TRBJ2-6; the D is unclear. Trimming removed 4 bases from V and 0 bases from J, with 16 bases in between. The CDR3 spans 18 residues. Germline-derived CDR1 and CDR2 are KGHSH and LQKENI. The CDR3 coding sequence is TGTGCCAGCTCACAACCGTCGGGTATCTCCTCTGGGGCCAACGTCCTGACTTTC. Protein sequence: CASSQPSGISSGANVLTF.

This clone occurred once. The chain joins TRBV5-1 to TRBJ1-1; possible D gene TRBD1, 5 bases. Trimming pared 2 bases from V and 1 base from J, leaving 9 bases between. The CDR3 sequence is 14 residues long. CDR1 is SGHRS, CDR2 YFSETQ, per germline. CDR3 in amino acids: CASSFTTANTEAFF. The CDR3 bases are TGCGCCAGCAGCTTTACGACAGCGAACACTGAAGCTTTCTTT.

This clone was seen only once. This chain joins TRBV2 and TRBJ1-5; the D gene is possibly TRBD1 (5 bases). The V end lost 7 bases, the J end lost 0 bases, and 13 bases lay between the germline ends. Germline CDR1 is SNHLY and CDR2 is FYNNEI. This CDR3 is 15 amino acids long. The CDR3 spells CASIQGVNSNQPQHF. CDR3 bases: TGTGCCAGCATCCAAGGGGTGAATAGCAATCAGCCCCAGCATTTT. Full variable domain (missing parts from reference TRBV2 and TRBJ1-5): EPEVTQTPSHQVTQMGQEVILRCVPISNHLYFYWYRQILGQKVEFLVSFYNNEISEKSEIFDDQFSVERPDGSNFTLKIRSTKLEDSAMYFCASIQGVNSNQPQHFGDGTRLSIL.

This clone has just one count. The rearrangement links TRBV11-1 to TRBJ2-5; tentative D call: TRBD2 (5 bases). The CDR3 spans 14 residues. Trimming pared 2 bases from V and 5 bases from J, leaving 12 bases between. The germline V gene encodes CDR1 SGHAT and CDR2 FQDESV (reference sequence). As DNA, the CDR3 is TGTGCCAGCAGCTTACGGGGTATTCCGGAGACCCAGTACTTC. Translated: CASSLRGIPETQYF.

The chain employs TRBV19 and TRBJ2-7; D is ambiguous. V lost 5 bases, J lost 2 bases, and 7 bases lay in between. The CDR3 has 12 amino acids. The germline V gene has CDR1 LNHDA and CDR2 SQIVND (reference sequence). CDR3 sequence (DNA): TGTGCCAGTAGTCCAGACACCTACGAGCAGTACTTC. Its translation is CASSPDTYEQYF. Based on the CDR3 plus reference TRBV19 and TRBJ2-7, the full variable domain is DGGITQSPKYLFRKEGQNVTLSCEQNLNHDAMYWYRQDPGQGLRLIYYSQIVNDFQKGDIAEGYSVSREKKESFPLTVTSAQKNPTAFYLCASSPDTYEQYFGPGTRLTVT.

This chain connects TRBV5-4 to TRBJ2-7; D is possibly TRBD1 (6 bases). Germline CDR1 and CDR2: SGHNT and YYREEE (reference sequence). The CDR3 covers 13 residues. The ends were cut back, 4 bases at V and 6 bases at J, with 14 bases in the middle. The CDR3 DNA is TGTGCCAGCAGCAGCTGGGGGCTCGGCGAGCAGTACTTC. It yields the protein CASSSWGLGEQYF. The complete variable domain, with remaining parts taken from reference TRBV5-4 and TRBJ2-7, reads ETGVTQSPTHLIKTRGQQVTLRCSSQSGHNTVSWYQQALGQGPQFIFQYYREEENGRGNFPPRFSGLQFPNYSSELNVNALELDDSALYLCASSSWGLGEQYFGPGTRLTVT.

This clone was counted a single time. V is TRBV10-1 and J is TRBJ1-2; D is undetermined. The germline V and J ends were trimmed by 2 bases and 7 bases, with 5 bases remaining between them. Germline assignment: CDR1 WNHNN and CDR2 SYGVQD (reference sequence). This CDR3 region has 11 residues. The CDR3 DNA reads TGCGCCAGCAGTGAGGACTTTGGCTACACCTTC. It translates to CASSEDFGYTF.

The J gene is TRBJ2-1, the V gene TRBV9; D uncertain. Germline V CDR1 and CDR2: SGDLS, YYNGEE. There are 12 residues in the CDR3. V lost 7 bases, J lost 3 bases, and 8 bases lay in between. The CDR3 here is CASGSDYNEQFF. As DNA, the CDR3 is TGTGCCAGCGGAAGCGACTACAATGAGCAGTTCTTC.

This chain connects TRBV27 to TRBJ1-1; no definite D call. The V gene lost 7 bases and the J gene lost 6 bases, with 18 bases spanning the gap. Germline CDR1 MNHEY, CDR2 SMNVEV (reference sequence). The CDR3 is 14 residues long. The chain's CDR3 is CASKDPLRRAEAFF. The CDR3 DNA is TGTGCCAGCAAGGACCCTCTGAGGCGGGCTGAAGCTTTCTTT.

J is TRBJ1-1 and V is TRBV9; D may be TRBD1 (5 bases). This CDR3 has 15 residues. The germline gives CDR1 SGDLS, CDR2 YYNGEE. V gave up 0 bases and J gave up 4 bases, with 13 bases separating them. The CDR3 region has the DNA TGTGCCAGCAGCGTAGAAGGGGCGGGGACCACTGAAGCTTTCTTT. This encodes CASSVEGAGTTEAFF. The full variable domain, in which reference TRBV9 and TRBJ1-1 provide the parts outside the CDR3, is DSGVTQTPKHLITATGQRVTLRCSPRSGDLSVYWYQQSLDQGLQFLIQYYNGEERAKGNILERFSAQQFPDLHSELNLSSLELGDSALYFCASSVEGAGTTEAFFGQGTRLTVV.

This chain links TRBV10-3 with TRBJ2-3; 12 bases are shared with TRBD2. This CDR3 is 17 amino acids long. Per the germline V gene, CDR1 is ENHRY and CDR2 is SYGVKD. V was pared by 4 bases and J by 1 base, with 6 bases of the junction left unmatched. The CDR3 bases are TGTGCCATCAGTGTGTCTAGCGGGGGGGCAGGCACAGATACGCAGTATTTT. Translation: CAISVSSGGAGTDTQYF.

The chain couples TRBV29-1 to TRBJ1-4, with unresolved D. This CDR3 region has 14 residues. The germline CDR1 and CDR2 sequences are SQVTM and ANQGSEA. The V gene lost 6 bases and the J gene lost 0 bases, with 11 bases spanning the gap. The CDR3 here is CSVADTSTNEKLFF. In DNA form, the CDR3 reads TGCAGCGTGGCCGACACCTCAACTAATGAAAAACTGTTTTTT.

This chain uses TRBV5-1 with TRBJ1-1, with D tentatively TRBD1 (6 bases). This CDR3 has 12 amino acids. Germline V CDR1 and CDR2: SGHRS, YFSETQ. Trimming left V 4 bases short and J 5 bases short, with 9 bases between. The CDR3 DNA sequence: TGCGCCAGCAGCGAAAGGGGGACTGAAGCTTTCTTT. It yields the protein CASSERGTEAFF.

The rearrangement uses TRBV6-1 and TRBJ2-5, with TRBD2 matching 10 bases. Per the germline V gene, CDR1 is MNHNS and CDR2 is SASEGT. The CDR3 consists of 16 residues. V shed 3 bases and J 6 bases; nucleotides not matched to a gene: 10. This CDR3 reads CASSDREAGGGKTQYF. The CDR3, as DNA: TGTGCCAGCAGTGACCGAGAAGCGGGGGGGGGAAAGACCCAGTACTTC.

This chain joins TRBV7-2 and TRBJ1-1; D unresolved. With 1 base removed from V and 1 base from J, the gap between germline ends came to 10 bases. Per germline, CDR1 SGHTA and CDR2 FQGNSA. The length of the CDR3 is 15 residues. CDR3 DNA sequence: TGTGCCAGCAGCTTAGGTCCTCGGGGGAACACTGAAGCTTTCTTT. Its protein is CASSLGPRGNTEAFF.

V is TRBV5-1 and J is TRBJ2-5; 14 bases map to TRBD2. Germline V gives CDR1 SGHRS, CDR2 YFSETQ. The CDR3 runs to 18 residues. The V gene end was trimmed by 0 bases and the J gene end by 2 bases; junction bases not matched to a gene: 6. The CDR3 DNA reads TGCGCCAGCAGCTTGGAGGGGACTAGCGGGGGCGGTCAAGAGACCCAGTACTTC. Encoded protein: CASSLEGTSGGGQETQYF.